This is a list of T cell receptor beta chains from one sample in a study of shared clonotypes between healthy human individuals. Produced via immunoSEQ multiplex PCR; TCRdb's table is partial and in-frame only. This table holds some 300,000 clones, about 70% found once. The material sequenced was memory CD4+ T cells sorted from blood. The receptors shown here come from a man aged 25 to 45 in good health. The CDR3 runs from the conserved cysteine through the conserved F or W. The D gene is left open where the match is weak. A clone size is listed for some rows: how often the clone was seen (once, few, many), or a class if it is expanded.

j_call clone_size d_call v_call cdr3_nt cdr3_aa
TRBJ1-4 - - TRBV23-1 TGCGCCAGCAGTCAACATATTCCGGGACTGGATAATGAAAAACTGTTTTTT CASSQHIPGLDNEKLFF
TRBJ2-5 - - TRBV4-1 TGCGCCAGCAGCCAAGGTTACACTTGCTACTTC CASSQGYTCYF
TRBJ1-2 - - TRBV5-1 TGCGCCAGCAGCTTCGGCGGGAGTAGCGGCTACACCTTC CASSFGGSSGYTF
TRBJ1-3 - TRBD1 TRBV10-3 TGTGCCATCAGTAGCATGACAGGGACTGGAAACACCATATATTTT CAISSMTGTGNTIYF
TRBJ2-7 many TRBD1 TRBV5-1 TGCGCCAGCAGCTTGGCCCCGGGACAGAGCTCCTACGAGCAGTACTTC CASSLAPGQSSYEQYF
TRBJ2-3 - TRBD2 TRBV4-3 TGCGCCAGCAGCCAAGTGGGACTAGCGGGAGGGCCGACAGATACGCAGTATTTT CASSQVGLAGGPTDTQYF
TRBJ2-3 few - TRBV2 TGTGCCAGCAGTAGCGGAACCACAGATACGCAGTATTTT CASSSGTTDTQYF
TRBJ2-2 - - TRBV2 TGTGCCAGCAGTGAAATTCACAGCACCGGGGAGCTGTTTTTT CASSEIHSTGELFF
TRBJ1-3 - TRBD1 TRBV7-2 TGTGCCAGCAGAATTAGACAGGGGGCAAACACCATATATTTT CASRIRQGANTIYF
TRBJ2-5 - - TRBV4-3 TGCGCCAGCAGCCTAAGCCCGGTCGGGTCTGAGACCCAGTACTTC CASSLSPVGSETQYF
TRBJ2-2 - - TRBV7-6 TGTGCCAGCAGCTTAGGACAGTCGAACACCGGGGAGCTGTTTTTT CASSLGQSNTGELFF
TRBJ1-2 - - TRBV9 TGTGCCAGCAGCGTAGATTTGTCGTACAGCCGGAATAGTGGCTACACCTTC CASSVDLSYSRNSGYTF
TRBJ2-1 few TRBD2 TRBV7-9 TGTGCCAGCAGTGGACGGCGGGAGGTTCGGAATGAGCAGTTCTTC CASSGRREVRNEQFF
TRBJ2-5 - - TRBV18 TGTGCCAGCTCAATACAGATCGGTTCCGGAGGAGAGACCCAGTACTTC CASSIQIGSGGETQYF
TRBJ2-1 once TRBD2 TRBV18 TGTGCCAGCTCAACTAGCGGGAGGGCCTACAATGAGCAGTTCTTC CASSTSGRAYNEQFF
TRBJ2-1 - - TRBV10-3 TGTGCCATCAGTGAGTCGTTCACCTACAATGAGCAGTTCTTC CAISESFTYNEQFF
TRBJ2-1 - TRBD2 TRBV14 TGTGCCAGCAGCCCTGGGACTAGCGGGAGGAATGAGCAGTTCTTC CASSPGTSGRNEQFF
TRBJ2-3 - TRBD2 TRBV28 TGTGCCAGCAGACTAGCGGGAGGGGATACGCAGTATTTT CASRLAGGDTQYF
TRBJ1-5 - - TRBV6-1 TGTGCCAGCAGTGAAGGACAGGCGCCTCCGGGACGGCCCCAGCATTTT CASSEGQAPPGRPQHF
TRBJ2-1 - TRBD2 TRBV28 TGTGCCAGCAGTTTCCCGGGACTAGGTTCCTACAATGAGCAGTTCTTC CASSFPGLGSYNEQFF
TRBJ2-7 - - TRBV9 TGTGCCAGCAGCAATCAGGGTGCCCCTACCTACGAGCAGTACTTC CASSNQGAPTYEQYF
TRBJ2-5 - - TRBV9 TGTGCCAGCAGCGCCCTAGGGGGTCAGGGTGCAGAGACCCAGTACTTC CASSALGGQGAETQYF
TRBJ1-5 few - TRBV19 TGTGCCAGTAGTACAGGGTATGGCAATCAGCCCCAGCATTTT CASSTGYGNQPQHF
TRBJ2-1 - TRBD2 TRBV28 TGTGCCAGCAGATCCCCGTCTTTCGCCCTAGCGGGTTACAATGAGCAGTTCTTC CASRSPSFALAGYNEQFF
TRBJ1-4 - TRBD1 TRBV18 TGTGCCAGCTCACCGGGACAGACTTTGGGAAAACTGTTTTTT CASSPGQTLGKLFF
TRBJ1-1 - - TRBV5-4 TGTGCCAGCAGCTTGGGATCGGGACATTATAAAGCTTTCTTT CASSLGSGHYKAFF
TRBJ1-2 once TRBD1 TRBV29-1 TGCAGCGCGGGACAGAACTATGGCTACACCTTC CSAGQNYGYTF
TRBJ2-5 - TRBD1 TRBV11-2 TGTGCCAGCAGCTCGGACAGGGTGGCCTTTGGAGAGACCCAGTACTTC CASSSDRVAFGETQYF
TRBJ2-5 few TRBD1 TRBV6-5 TGTGCCAGCAGTTACGGGACAGGGGGGAAGACCCAGTACTTC CASSYGTGGKTQYF
TRBJ2-2 - - TRBV7-3 TGTGCCAGCAGCGCCCAGGGGAACACCGGGGAGCTGTTTTTT CASSAQGNTGELFF
TRBJ2-7 - - TRBV28 TGTGCCAGCAGCGGGACCTCGGCGGGCTCCTACGAGCAGTACTTC CASSGTSAGSYEQYF
TRBJ2-3 - TRBD2 TRBV6-1 TGTGCCAGCAGGGAAACCGGGACTACCAAGACGACCGATACGCAGTATTTT CASRETGTTKTTDTQYF
TRBJ1-5 few - TRBV10-3 TGTGCCATCAGTGCCGAGCCCAATCAGCCCCAGCATTTT CAISAEPNQPQHF
TRBJ2-1 - TRBD2 TRBV6-5 TGTGCCAGCAGTTACAGGTCCAGCGGGAGACGTGAGCAGTTCTTC CASSYRSSGRREQFF
TRBJ2-1 - TRBD2 TRBV18 TGTGCCAGCTCATACCTTGGAGGGCTAGCGGCAGCTAGCCTTAGCTCCTACAATGAGCAGTTCTTC CASSYLGGLAAASLSSYNEQFF
TRBJ1-2 few - TRBV7-2 TGTGCCAGCAGCTTAGAGGCTGCTAACTATGGCTACACCTTC CASSLEAANYGYTF
TRBJ2-4 - - TRBV6-1 TGTGCCAGCAGTGAGGCCAGGGTCAGAAACATTCAGTACTTC CASSEARVRNIQYF
TRBJ2-7 - - TRBV19 TGTGCCAGTTCGGGACGGACGGGATACGAGCAGTACTTC CASSGRTGYEQYF
TRBJ2-7 once TRBD2 TRBV4-3 TGCGCCAGCAGCCAAGAGGACACGTACGAGCGGGAGAAGTACTTC CASSQEDTYEREKYF
TRBJ2-4 - - TRBV15 TGTGCCACCAGCATGGAAGCCAAAAACATTCAGTACTTC CATSMEAKNIQYF
TRBJ2-6 - TRBD1 TRBV5-5 TGTGCCAGCAGCTCTCTGGGGCAGGGGGCGCCTGGGGCCAACGTCCTGACTTTC CASSSLGQGAPGANVLTF
TRBJ1-1 - - TRBV5-1 TGCGCCAGCAGCTTGGAGTCCGTAGGAGAAGCTTTCTTT CASSLESVGEAFF
TRBJ2-3 - - TRBV10-1 TGCGCCAGCAGTGAGTCGACAGATACGCAGTATTTT CASSESTDTQYF
TRBJ2-7 - TRBD2 TRBV7-9 TGTGCCAGCACACCCCCGCGGGGGGCCCTCGGCGAGCAGTACTTC CASTPPRGALGEQYF
TRBJ2-3 - - TRBV6-5 TGTGCCGTAGGTCGCGGGGGCACAGATACGCAGTATTTT CAVGRGGTDTQYF
TRBJ2-1 - - TRBV2 TGTGCCAGCAGTGAAGCGCTGGGGACCTACAATGAGCAGTTCTTC CASSEALGTYNEQFF
TRBJ2-7 - TRBD2 TRBV6-1 TGTGCCAGCACCCCACTAGCGGGAGTTGGCGAGCAGTACTTC CASTPLAGVGEQYF
TRBJ2-3 - TRBD1 TRBV11-2 TGTGCCAGCAGCACGGACAGGGCCCGCACAGATACGCAGTATTTT CASSTDRARTDTQYF
TRBJ2-1 - - TRBV5-1 TGCGCCAGCAGCCGCCGAGACAATGAGCAGTTCTTC CASSRRDNEQFF
TRBJ2-3 - - TRBV11-2 TGTGCCAGCAGCTTAGGAACGGGGCTTGATACGCAGTATTTT CASSLGTGLDTQYF
TRBJ2-3 - TRBD2 TRBV5-4 TGTGCCAGCAGCTTGGCCGGAAGCGGGGGGATTCGAGATACGCAGTATTTT CASSLAGSGGIRDTQYF
TRBJ1-1 - TRBD1 TRBV5-4 TGTGCCAGCAGCCTTAATGACAGGGGTGCGTCTTTCTTT CASSLNDRGASFF